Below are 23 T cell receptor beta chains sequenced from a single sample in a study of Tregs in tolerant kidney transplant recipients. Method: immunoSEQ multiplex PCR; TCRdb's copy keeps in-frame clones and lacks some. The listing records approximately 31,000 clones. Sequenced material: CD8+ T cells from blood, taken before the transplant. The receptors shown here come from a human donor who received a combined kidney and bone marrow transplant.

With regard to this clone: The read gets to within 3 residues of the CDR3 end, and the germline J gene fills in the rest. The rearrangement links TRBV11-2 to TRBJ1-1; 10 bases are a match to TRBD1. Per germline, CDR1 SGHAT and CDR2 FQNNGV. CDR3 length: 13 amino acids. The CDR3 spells CASSSRQGAKAFF. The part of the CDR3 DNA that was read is TGTGCCAGCAGCAGCCGACAGGGGGCGAAA.

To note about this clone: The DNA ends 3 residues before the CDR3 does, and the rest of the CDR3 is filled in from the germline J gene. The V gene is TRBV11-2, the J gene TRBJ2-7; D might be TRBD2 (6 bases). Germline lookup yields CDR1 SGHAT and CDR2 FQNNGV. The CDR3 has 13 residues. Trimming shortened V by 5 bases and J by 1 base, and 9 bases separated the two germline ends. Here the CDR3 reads CASSSGTSYEQYF. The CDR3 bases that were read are TGTGCCAGCAGCAGTGGGACTTCCTACGAG. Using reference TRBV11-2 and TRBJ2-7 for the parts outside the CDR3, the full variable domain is EAGVAQSPRYKIIEKRQSVAFWCNPISGHATLYWYQQILGQGPKLLIQFQNNGVVDDSQLPKDRFSAERLKGVDSTLKIQPAKLEDSAVYLCASSSGTSYEQYFGPGTRLTVT.

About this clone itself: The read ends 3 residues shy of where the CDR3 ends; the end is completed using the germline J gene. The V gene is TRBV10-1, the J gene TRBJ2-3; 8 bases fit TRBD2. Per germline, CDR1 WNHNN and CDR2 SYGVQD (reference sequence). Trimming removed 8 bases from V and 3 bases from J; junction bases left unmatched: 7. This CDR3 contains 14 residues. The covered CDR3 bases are TGCGCCAGCCAGCGGGGGAGAGATACAGATACG. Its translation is CASQRGRDTDT. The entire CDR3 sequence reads CASQRGRDTDTQYF.

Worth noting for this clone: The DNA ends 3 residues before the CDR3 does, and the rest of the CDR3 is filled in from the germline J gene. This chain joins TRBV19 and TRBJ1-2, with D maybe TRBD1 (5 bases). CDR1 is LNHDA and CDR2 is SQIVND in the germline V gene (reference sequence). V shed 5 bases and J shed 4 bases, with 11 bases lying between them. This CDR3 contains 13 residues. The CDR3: CASSFGGTYGYTF. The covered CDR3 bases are TGTGCCAGTAGTTTCGGGGGTACCTATGGC.

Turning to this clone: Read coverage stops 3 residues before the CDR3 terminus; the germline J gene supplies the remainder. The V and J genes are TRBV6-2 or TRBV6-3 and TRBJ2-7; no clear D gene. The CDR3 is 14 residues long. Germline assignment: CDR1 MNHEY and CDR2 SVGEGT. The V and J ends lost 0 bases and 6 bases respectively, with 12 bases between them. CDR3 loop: CASSYSLELSEQYF. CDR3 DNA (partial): TGTGCCAGCAGTTACTCGCTCGAACTGTCCGAG.

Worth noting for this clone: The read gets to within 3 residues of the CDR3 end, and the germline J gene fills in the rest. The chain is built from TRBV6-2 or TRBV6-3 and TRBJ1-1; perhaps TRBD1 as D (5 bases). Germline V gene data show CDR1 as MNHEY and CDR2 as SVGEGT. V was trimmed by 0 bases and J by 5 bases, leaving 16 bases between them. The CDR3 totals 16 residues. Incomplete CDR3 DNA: TGTGCCAGCAGTTACTCCCGCAGGGAAAGTTATACTGAA. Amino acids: CASSYSRRESYTE. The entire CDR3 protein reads CASSYSRRESYTEAFF.

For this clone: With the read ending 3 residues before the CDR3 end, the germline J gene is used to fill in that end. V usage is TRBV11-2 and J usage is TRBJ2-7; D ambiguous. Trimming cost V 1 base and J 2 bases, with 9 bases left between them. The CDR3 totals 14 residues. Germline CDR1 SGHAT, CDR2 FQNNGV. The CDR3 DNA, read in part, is TGTGCCAGCAGCTTAGCGGCAGGAACCTACGAG. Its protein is CASSLAAGTYE. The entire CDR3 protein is CASSLAAGTYEQYF.

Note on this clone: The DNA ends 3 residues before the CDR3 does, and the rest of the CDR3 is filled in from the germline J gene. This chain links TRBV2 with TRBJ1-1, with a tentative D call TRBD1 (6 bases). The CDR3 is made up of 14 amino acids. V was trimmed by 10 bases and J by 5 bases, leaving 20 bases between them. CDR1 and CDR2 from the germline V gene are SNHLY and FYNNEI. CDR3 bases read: TGTGCCACCCCCCTAACAGGGTACGGGACTGAA. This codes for CATPLTGYGTE. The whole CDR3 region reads CATPLTGYGTEAFF.

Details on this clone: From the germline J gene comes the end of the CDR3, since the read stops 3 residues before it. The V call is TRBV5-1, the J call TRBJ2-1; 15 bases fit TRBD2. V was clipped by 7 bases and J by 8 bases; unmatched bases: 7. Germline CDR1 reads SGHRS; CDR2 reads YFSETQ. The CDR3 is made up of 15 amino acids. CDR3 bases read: TGCGCCAGCCGTCAGGGACTAGCGGGAGGATATGAG. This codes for CASRQGLAGGYE. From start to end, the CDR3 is CASRQGLAGGYEQFF. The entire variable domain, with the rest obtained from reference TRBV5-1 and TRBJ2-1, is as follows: KAGVTQTPRYLIKTRGQQVTLSCSPISGHRSVSWYQQTPGQGLQFLFEYFSETQRNKGNFPGRFSGRQFSNSRSEMNVSTLELGDSALYLCASRQGLAGGYEQFFGPGTRLTVL.

The DNA read from the CDR3 is TGTGCCAGCAGCTTAGATCTAGCGGGGACCTCATCAGATACG. It yields the protein CASSLDLAGTSSDT. The complete CDR3 reads CASSLDLAGTSSDTQYF. V gene TRBV13 combines with J gene TRBJ2-3; 9 nucleotides agree with TRBD2. The read is 3 residues too short to cover the CDR3 end, so that end is filled in from the germline J gene. Germline CDR1 PRHDT, CDR2 FYEKMQ (reference sequence). J lost 4 bases, V lost 1 base, and 9 bases had no gene match. The CDR3 is 17 amino acids.

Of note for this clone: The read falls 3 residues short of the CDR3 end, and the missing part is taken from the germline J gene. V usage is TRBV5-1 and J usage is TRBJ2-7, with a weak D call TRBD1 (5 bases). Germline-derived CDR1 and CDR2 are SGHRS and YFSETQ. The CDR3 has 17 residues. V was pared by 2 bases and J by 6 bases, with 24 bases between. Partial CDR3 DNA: TGCGCCAGCAGCTTTGGCCTACGTACAGGTACAGATTCCGAG. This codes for CASSFGLRTGTDSE. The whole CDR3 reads CASSFGLRTGTDSEQYF.

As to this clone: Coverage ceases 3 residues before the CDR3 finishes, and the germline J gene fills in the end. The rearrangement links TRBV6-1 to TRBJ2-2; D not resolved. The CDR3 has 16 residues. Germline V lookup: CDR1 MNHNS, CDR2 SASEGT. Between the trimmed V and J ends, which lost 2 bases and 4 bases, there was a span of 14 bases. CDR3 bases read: TGTGCCAGCAGTGAACAGACCAACCCGGGCACCGGGGAG. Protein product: CASSEQTNPGTGE. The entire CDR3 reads CASSEQTNPGTGELFF.

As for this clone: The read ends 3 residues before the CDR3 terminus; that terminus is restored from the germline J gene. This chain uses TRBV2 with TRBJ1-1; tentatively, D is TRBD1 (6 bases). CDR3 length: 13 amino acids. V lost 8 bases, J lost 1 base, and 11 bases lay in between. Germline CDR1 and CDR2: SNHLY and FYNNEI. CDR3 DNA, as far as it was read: TGTGCCAGCGCACCGGGACAGAACACTGAA. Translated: CASAPGQNTE. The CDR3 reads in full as CASAPGQNTEAFF.

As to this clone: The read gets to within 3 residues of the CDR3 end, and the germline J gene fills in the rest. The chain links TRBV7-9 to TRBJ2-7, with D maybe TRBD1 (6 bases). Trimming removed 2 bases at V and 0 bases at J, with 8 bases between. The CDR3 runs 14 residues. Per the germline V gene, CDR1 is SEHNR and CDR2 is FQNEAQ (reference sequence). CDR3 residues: CASSLLDSSYEQYF. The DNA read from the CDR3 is TGTGCCAGCAGCTTACTGGACAGCTCCTACGAG.

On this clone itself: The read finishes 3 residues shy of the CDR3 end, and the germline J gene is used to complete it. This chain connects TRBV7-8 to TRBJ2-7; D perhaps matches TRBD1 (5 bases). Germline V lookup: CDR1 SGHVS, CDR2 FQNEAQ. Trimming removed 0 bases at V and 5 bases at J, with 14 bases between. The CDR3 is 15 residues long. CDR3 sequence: CASSLATDILDEQYF. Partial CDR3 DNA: TGTGCCAGCAGCTTAGCTACGGACATCTTAGACGAG.

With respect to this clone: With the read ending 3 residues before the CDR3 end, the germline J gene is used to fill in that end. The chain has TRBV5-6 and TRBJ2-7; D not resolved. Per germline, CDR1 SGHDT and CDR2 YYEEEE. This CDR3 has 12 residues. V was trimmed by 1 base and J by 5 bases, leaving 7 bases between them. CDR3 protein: CASSLMADEQYF. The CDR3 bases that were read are TGTGCCAGCAGCTTGATGGCGGACGAG.

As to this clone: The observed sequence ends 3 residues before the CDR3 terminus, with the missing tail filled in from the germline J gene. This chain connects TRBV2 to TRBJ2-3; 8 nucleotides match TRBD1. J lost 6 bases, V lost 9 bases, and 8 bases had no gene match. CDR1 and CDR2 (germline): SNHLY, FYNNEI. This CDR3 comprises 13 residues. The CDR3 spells CARDREPPDTQYF. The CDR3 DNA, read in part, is TGTGCCAGGGACAGGGAACCGCCGGATACG.

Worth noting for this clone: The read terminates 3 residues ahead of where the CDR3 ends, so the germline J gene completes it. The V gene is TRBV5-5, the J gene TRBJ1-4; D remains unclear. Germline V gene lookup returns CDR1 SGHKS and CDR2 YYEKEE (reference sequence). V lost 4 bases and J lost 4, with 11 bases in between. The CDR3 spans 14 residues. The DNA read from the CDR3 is TGTGCCAGCAGCCGAGGCTCTCTTAATGAAAAA. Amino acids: CASSRGSLNEK. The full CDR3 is CASSRGSLNEKLFF.

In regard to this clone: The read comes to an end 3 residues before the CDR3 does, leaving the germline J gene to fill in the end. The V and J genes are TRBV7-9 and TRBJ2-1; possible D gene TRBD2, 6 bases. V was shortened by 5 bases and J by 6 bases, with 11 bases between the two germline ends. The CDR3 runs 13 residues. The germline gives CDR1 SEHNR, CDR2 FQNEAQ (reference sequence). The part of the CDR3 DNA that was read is TGTGCCAGCAGCGGTAGCGGTCCCAATGAG. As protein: CASSGSGPNE. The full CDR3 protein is CASSGSGPNEQFF. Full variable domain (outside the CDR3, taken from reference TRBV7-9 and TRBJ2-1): DTGVSQNPRHKITKRGQNVTFRCDPISEHNRLYWYRQTLGQGPEFLTYFQNEAQLEKSRLLSDRFSAERPKGSFSTLEIQRTEQGDSAMYLCASSGSGPNEQFFGPGTRLTVL.

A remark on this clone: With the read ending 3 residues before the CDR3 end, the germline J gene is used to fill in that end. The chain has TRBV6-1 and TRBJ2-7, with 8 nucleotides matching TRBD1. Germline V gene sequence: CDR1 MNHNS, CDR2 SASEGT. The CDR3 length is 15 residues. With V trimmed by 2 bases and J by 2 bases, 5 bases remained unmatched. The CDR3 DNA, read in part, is TGTGCCAGCAGTGAAACGGGACAGGCACCCTACGAG. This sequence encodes CASSETGQAPYE. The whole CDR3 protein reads CASSETGQAPYEQYF.

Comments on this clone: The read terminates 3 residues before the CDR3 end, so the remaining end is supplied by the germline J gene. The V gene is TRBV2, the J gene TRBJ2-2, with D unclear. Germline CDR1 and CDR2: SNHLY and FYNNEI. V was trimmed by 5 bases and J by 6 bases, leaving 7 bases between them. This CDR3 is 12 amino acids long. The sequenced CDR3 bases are TGTGCCAGCAGTCACAGTCCCGGGGAG. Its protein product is CASSHSPGE. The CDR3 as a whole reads CASSHSPGELFF.

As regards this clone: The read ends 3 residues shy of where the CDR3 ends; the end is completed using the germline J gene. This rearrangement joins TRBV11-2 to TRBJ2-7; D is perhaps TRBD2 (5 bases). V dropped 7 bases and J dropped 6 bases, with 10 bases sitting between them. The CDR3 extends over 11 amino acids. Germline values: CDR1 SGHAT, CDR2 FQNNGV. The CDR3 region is CASTPLAEQYF. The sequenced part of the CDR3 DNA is TGTGCCAGCACCCCGCTAGCCGAG.

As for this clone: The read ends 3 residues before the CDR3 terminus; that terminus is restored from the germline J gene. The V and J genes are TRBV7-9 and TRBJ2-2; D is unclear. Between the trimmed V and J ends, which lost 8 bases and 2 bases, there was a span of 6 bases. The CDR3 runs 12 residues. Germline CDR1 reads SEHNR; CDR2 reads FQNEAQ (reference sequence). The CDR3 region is CASVGNTGELFF. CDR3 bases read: TGTGCCAGCGTCGGTAACACCGGGGAG. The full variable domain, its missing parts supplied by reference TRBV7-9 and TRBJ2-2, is DTGVSQNPRHKITKRGQNVTFRCDPISEHNRLYWYRQTLGQGPEFLTYFQNEAQLEKSRLLSDRFSAERPKGSFSTLEIQRTEQGDSAMYLCASVGNTGELFFGEGSRLTVL.